The clone carrying this T cell receptor beta chain showed up many times. Its target is not known. This sample was included in a study of CD8 T cells in ankylosing spondylitis. General study results and limits: A TCR beta motif made of under 10 highly homologous variants seemed typical of ankylosing spondylitis blood. Disease-linked clones reportedly concentrated significantly in matched ankylosing spondylitis synovial fluid. Earlier studies detected some motif variants in reactive arthritis synovial fluid and blood. Disease-linked clones bore a CD8+ phenotype, appearing relatively rarely in peripheral blood.

TCRdb independently ran MiXCR on the 5' RACE reads; one entry per CDR3 protein. The data show about 240,000 distinct CDR3 sequences, with 20% to 30% seen just once and more than 0.6% held by the top ten. CDR3 size: 17 residues. CDR1 is SNHLY and CDR2 is FYNNEI in the germline V gene. The J segment lost 5 bases and the V segment lost 7 bases, leaving 14 bases of the junction unmatched. This chain uses TRBV2 with TRBJ2-5, with TRBD1 identical over 12 bases. The TCR was taken from a male donor with ankylosing spondylitis or in good health (not recorded which). Material: blood, either unsorted or a sorted T cell fraction (not recorded which). The CDR3 sequence is CASKEGPGTGGLETQYF. DNA of the CDR3: TGTGCCAGCAAGGAGGGACCTGGGACAGGGGGCTTGGAGACCCAGTACTTC. Looking up the rest from reference TRBV2 and TRBJ2-5 gives the full variable domain: EPEVTQTPSHQVTQMGQEVILRCVPISNHLYFYWYRQILGQKVEFLVSFYNNEISEKSEIFDDQFSVERPDGSNFTLKIRSTKLEDSAMYFCASKEGPGTGGLETQYFGPGTRLLVL.